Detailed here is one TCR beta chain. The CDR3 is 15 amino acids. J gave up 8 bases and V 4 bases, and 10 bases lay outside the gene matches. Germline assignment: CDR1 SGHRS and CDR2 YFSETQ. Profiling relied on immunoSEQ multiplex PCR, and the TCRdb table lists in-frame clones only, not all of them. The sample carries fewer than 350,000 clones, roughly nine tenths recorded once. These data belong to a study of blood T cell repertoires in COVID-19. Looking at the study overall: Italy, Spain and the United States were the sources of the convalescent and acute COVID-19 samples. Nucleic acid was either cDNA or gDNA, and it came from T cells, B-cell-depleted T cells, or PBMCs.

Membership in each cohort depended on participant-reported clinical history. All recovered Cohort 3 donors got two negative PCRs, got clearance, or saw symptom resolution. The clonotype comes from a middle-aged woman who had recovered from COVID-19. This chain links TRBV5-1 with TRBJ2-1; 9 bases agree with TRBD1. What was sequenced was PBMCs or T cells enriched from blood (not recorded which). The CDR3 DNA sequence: TGCGCCAGCAGCCCGCCGGGACAGGGTCTACATGAGCAGTTCTTC. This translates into CASSPPGQGLHEQFF.